Listed below are T cell receptor beta chains from one sample, sequenced in a study of cytomegalovirus exposure and HLA in healthy donors. The repertoire was sequenced with immunoSEQ multiplex PCR; TCRdb's copy has only in-frame clones and lacks some. The data show approximately 100,000 clones, 70% to 85% seen once. Input material: PBMCs. These receptors were collected from a man aged 35 to 55 in good health and CMV-seropositive. Both conserved end residues are part of each CDR3. The D gene is left open where the match is weak. Size is omitted from some rows. Given values are once, few, many or a class for expanded clones.

>TRBV27|TRBJ1-3|NA|NA
CASSLRQNSGNTIYF
TGTGCCAGCAGTTTAAGACAGAACTCTGGAAACACCATATATTTT
>TRBV7-9|TRBJ2-1|TRBD1|NA
CASSWGQGANHNEQFF
TGTGCCAGCAGCTGGGGACAGGGGGCTAACCACAATGAGCAGTTCTTC
>TRBV28|TRBJ1-5|NA|NA
CASSLPHQPQHF
TGTGCCAGCAGCCTCCCCCATCAGCCCCAGCATTTT
>TRBV18|TRBJ1-1|NA|NA
CASSPLRGEGSLTEAFF
TGTGCCAGCTCACCCCTCCGCGGGGAGGGGAGTCTGACTGAAGCTTTCTTT
>TRBV7-9|TRBJ2-6|NA|NA
CASSFIQGISSGANGLTF
TGTGCCAGCAGCTTTATACAGGGCATATCTTCCGGGGCCAACGGCCTGACTTTC
>TRBV5-1|TRBJ2-5|NA|NA
CASRLMLDRETQYF
TGCGCCAGCAGGCTCATGCTTGATCGGGAGACCCAGTACTTC
>TRBV27|TRBJ1-1|TRBD1|NA
CASRPRGMNTEAFF
TGTGCCAGCAGGCCCAGGGGGATGAACACTGAAGCTTTCTTT
>TRBV9|TRBJ1-1|TRBD1|NA
CASSVGQGRTFF
TGTGCCAGCAGCGTAGGACAGGGGCGAACTTTCTTT
>TRBV28|TRBJ1-5|TRBD1|once
CASSLATGGSQPQHF
TGTGCCAGCAGTTTAGCCACAGGGGGCTCTCAGCCCCAGCATTTT
>TRBV7-9|TRBJ1-2|NA|NA
CASSLEAEGYGYTF
TGTGCCAGCAGCTTAGAGGCAGAGGGCTATGGCTACACCTTC
>TRBV9|TRBJ2-5|NA|few
CASSAKGGAQETQYF
TGTGCCAGCAGCGCCAAAGGGGGGGCCCAAGAGACCCAGTACTTC
>TRBV6-4|TRBJ2-4|NA|NA
CATDSYQGRRGTLAKNIQYF
TGTGCAACTGATAGTTACCAAGGTCGGAGAGGGACTCTAGCCAAAAACATTCAGTACTTC
>TRBV7-3|TRBJ2-1|TRBD1|NA
CASSFSGGQEQFF
TGTGCCAGCAGCTTTTCAGGGGGTCAGGAGCAGTTCTTC
>TRBV29-1|TRBJ1-3|TRBD1|NA
CSVQTVPGTGVSGNTIYF
TGCAGCGTCCAGACCGTACCCGGGACAGGGGTCTCTGGAAACACCATATATTTT
>TRBV4-2|TRBJ2-2|TRBD1|NA
CASSQVRGQGTGELFF
TGTGCCAGCAGCCAGGTGAGGGGACAGGGCACCGGGGAGCTGTTTTTT
>TRBV11-3|TRBJ2-2|NA|NA
CVSSLVSTGELFF
TGTGTCAGCAGCTTAGTCTCGACAGGGGAGCTGTTTTTT
>TRBV7-2|TRBJ2-7|TRBD2|NA
CASSLSGTSSYEQYF
TGTGCCAGCAGCTTAAGCGGGACCAGCTCCTACGAGCAGTACTTC
>TRBV28|TRBJ1-1|NA|NA
CASSPLGGRTEAFF
TGTGCCAGCAGTCCCCTGGGGGGTCGGACTGAAGCTTTCTTT
>TRBV6-6|TRBJ1-1|TRBD1|NA
CASSFRQGNTEAFF
TGTGCCAGCAGTTTTCGACAGGGGAACACTGAAGCTTTCTTT
>TRBV6-4|TRBJ1-2|NA|few
CASSDSAAGYTF
TGTGCCAGCAGTGACTCGGCTGCTGGCTACACCTTC
>TRBV7-9|TRBJ2-6|TRBD1|NA
CASSETGTDSGANVLTF
TGTGCCAGCAGCGAGACAGGGACCGACTCTGGGGCCAACGTCCTGACTTTC
>TRBV18|TRBJ1-2|NA|NA
CASSPGGGYGYTF
TGTGCCAGCTCACCAGGCGGGGGCTATGGCTACACCTTC
>TRBV7-6|TRBJ2-3|NA|NA
CASSLAGGRGDTQYF
TGTGCCAGCAGCTTAGCGGGGGGGCGGGGAGATACGCAGTATTTT
>TRBV5-1|TRBJ2-7|NA|NA
CASSSRPTYEQYF
TGTGCCAGCAGCTCGAGGCCTACCTACGAGCAGTACTTC
>TRBV11-3|TRBJ2-2|NA|NA
CASSLRGTGELFF
TGTGCCAGCAGCTTAAGAGGCACCGGGGAGCTGTTTTTT
>TRBV4-1|TRBJ2-3|TRBD2|NA
CASSHQTSGGYTDTQYF
TGCGCCAGCAGCCACCAAACTAGCGGGGGATACACAGATACGCAGTATTTT
>TRBV5-1|TRBJ1-5|NA|once
CASSPGGGYQPQHF
TGCGCCAGCAGTCCTGGGGGGGGTTATCAGCCCCAGCATTTT
>TRBV5-6|TRBJ1-6|TRBD1|NA
CASSLRQGLSPLHF
TGTGCCAGCAGCTTACGACAGGGGCTATCACCCCTCCACTTT
>TRBV7-9|TRBJ2-7|NA|NA
CASSAQGKGSYEQYF
TGTGCCAGCAGCGCCCAGGGTAAAGGGTCCTACGAGCAGTACTTC
>TRBV7-3|TRBJ2-5|NA|NA
CASSLVVGAERETQYF
TGTGCCAGCAGCTTGGTGGTAGGGGCCGAGAGGGAGACCCAGTACTTC
>TRBV18|TRBJ2-5|NA|NA
CASSAGQQETQYF
TGTGCCAGCTCGGCGGGACAGCAAGAGACCCAGTACTTC
>TRBV5-1|TRBJ2-3|NA|NA
CASSLASGADTQYF
TGCGCCAGCAGCTTGGCCTCAGGGGCAGATACGCAGTATTTT
>TRBV28|TRBJ1-2|TRBD1|NA
CASSRSGQGVSGYTF
TGTGCCAGCAGTCGAAGCGGACAGGGGGTGAGCGGCTACACCTTC
>TRBV5-4|TRBJ1-1|NA|NA
CASSLLAWGDTEAFF
TGTGCCAGCAGCTTGTTGGCTTGGGGGGACACTGAAGCTTTCTTT
>TRBV18|TRBJ2-3|NA|NA
CASSLNKNRDTQYF
TGTGCCAGCTCACTTAACAAGAACCGAGATACGCAGTATTTT
>TRBV28|TRBJ2-7|TRBD2|few
CASSFSGGAYEQYF
TGTGCCAGCAGTTTTAGCGGGGGGGCGTACGAGCAGTACTTC
>TRBV11-2|TRBJ2-1|TRBD2|NA
CASSSRPRTSLNEQFF
TGTGCCAGCAGCTCGCGCCCTAGGACTAGCCTCAATGAGCAGTTCTTC
>TRBV4-3|TRBJ1-2|NA|NA
CASSRGPTGFYGYTF
TGCGCCAGCAGCCGAGGCCCTACAGGGTTCTATGGCTACACCTTC
>TRBV7-8|TRBJ1-5|NA|NA
CASSRGGFGNQPQHF
TGTGCCAGCAGCCGCGGTGGGTTTGGCAATCAGCCCCAGCATTTT
>TRBV6-5|TRBJ1-1|NA|NA
CASSDIKLEAFF
TGTGCCAGCAGTGATATCAAGCTTGAAGCTTTCTTT
>TRBV7-8|TRBJ2-4|TRBD1|NA
CASSRTTQDRIAKNIQYF
TGTGCCAGCAGCCGAACCACCCAGGACAGGATAGCCAAAAACATTCAGTACTTC
>TRBV25-1|TRBJ1-5|NA|many
CASSVTRADQPQHF
TGTGCCAGCAGCGTGACTAGGGCTGATCAGCCCCAGCATTTT
>TRBV25-1|TRBJ2-7|TRBD1|once
CASSSFRDRGSEQYF
TGTGCCAGCAGTAGTTTCCGGGACAGGGGTTCCGAGCAGTACTTC
>TRBV19|TRBJ1-1|TRBD1|few
CASTVTGMMNTEAFF
TGTGCCAGTACCGTGACAGGGATGATGAACACTGAAGCTTTCTTT
>TRBV10-3|TRBJ2-3|TRBD2|few
CAISEAGGRKDTQYF
TGTGCCATCAGTGAGGCGGGGGGGCGTAAAGATACGCAGTATTTT
>TRBV6-5|TRBJ2-2|TRBD2|NA
CASSYSSGGNTGELFF
TGTGCCAGCAGTTACTCTAGCGGGGGGAACACCGGGGAGCTGTTTTTT
>TRBV28|TRBJ1-5|NA|few
CASTSAGQPQHF
TGTGCCAGCACTTCCGCCGGTCAGCCCCAGCATTTT
>TRBV7-2|TRBJ2-1|TRBD2|NA
CASSSSGGAYNEQFF
TGTGCCAGCAGCTCGAGCGGGGGGGCCTACAATGAGCAGTTCTTC
>TRBV11-1|TRBJ1-1|TRBD1|NA
CASSYDRGEAFF
TGTGCCAGCAGCTACGACAGGGGTGAAGCTTTCTTT
>TRBV6-6|TRBJ2-5|NA|NA
CASSYPRTIQETQYF
TGTGCCAGCAGTTACCCGCGAACGATACAAGAGACCCAGTACTTC
>TRBV19|TRBJ2-7|NA|NA
CASRRQESSYEQYF
TGTGCCAGTCGAAGACAGGAAAGCTCCTACGAGCAGTACTTC
>TRBV4-1|TRBJ2-7|TRBD2|NA
CASSHLDLGLAGAYEQYF
TGCGCCAGCAGCCACCTCGACCTGGGACTAGCGGGGGCCTACGAGCAGTACTTC
>TRBV9|TRBJ2-7|NA|NA
CASSVGGGALSYEQYF
TGTGCCAGCAGCGTAGGAGGGGGAGCCCTCTCCTACGAGCAGTACTTC